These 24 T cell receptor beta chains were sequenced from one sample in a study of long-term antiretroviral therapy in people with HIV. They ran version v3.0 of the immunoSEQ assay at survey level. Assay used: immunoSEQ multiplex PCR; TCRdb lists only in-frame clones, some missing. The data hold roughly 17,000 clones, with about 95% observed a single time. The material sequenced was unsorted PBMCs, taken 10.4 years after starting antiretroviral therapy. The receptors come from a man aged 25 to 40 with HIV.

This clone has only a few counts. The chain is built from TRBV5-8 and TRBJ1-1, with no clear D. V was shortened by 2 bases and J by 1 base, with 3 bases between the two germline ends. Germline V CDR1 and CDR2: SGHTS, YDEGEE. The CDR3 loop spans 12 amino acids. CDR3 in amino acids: CASSLSNTEAFF. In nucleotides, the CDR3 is TGTGCCAGCAGCTTATCGAACACTGAAGCTTTCTTT.

The CDR3 DNA reads as TGTGCCAGCAGCCCGCGCGACAGGGCCTCCTACGAGCAGTACGTC. It translates to CASSPRDRASYEQYV. The J gene is TRBJ2-7, the V gene TRBV5-5; the match to TRBD1 covers 7 bases. Germline V gene data show CDR1 as SGHKS and CDR2 as YYEKEE (reference sequence). V lost 4 bases and J lost 0; bases outside the gene matches: 7. The CDR3 is 15 residues long.

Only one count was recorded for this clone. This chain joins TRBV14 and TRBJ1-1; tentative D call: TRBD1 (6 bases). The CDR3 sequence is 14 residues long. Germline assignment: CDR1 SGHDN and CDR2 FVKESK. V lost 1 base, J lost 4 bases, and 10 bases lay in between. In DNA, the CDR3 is TGTGCCAGCAGCCAAGTCCAGGGGAGCACTGAAGCTTTCTTT. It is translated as CASSQVQGSTEAFF.

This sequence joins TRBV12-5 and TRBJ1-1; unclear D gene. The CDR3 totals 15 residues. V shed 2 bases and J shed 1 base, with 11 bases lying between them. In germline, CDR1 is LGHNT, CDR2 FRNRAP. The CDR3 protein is CASGLLPTGNTEAFF. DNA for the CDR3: TGTGCTAGTGGTTTGCTCCCGACGGGGAACACTGAAGCTTTCTTT.

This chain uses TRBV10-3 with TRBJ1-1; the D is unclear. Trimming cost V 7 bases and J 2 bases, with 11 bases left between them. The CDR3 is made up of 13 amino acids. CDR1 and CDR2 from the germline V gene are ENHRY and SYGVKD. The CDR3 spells CAITAEPNTEAFF. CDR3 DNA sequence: TGTGCCATCACCGCGGAGCCTAACACTGAAGCTTTCTTT.

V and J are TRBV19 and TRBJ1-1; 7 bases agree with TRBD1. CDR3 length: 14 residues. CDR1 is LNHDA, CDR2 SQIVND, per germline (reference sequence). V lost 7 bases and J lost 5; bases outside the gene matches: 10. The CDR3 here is CASTSGRGGTEAFF. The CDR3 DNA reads TGTGCCAGTACCTCGGGCAGGGGGGGGACTGAAGCTTTCTTT.

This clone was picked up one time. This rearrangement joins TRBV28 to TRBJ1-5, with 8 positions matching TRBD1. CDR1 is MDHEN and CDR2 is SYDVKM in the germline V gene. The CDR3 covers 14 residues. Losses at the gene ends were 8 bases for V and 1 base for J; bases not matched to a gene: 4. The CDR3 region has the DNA TGTGCCAGCCAGGGGGCATTAAGCAATCAGCCCCAGCATTTT. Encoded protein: CASQGALSNQPQHF.

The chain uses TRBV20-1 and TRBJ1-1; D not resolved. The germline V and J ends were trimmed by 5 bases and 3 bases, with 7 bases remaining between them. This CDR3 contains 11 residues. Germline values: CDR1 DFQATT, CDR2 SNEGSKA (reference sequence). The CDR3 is CSADGHTEAFF. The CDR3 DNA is TGCAGTGCTGACGGCCACACTGAAGCTTTCTTT.

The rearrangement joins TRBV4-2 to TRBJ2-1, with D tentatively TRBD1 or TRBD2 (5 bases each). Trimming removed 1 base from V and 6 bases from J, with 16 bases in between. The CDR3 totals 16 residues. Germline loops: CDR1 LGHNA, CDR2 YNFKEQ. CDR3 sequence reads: CASSQAAGLGANEQFF. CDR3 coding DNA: TGTGCCAGCAGCCAAGCCGCGGGCTTAGGGGCCAATGAGCAGTTCTTC.

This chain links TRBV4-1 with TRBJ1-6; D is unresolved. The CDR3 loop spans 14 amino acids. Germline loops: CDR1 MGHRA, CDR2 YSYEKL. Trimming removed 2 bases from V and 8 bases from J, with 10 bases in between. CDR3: CASSQSQVYSPLHF. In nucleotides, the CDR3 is TGCGCCAGCAGCCAAAGTCAGGTGTATTCACCCCTCCACTTT.

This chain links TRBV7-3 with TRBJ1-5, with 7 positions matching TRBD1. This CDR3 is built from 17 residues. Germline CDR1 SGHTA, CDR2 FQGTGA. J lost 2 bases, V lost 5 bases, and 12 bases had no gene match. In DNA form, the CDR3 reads TGTGCCAGCAGCGCGAAACACAGGGGTACGGGCAATCAGCCCCAGCATTTT. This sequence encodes CASSAKHRGTGNQPQHF. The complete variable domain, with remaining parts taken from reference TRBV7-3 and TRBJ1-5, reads GAGVSQTPSNKVTEKGKYVELRCDPISGHTALYWYRQSLGQGPEFLIYFQGTGAADDSGLPNDRFFAVRPEGSVSTLKIQRTERGDSAVYLCASSAKHRGTGNQPQHFGDGTRLSIL.

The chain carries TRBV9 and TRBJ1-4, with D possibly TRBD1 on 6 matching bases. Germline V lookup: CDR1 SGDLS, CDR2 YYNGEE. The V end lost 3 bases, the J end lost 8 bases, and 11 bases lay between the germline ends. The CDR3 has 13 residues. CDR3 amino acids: CASSEAGDEKLFF. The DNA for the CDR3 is TGTGCCAGCAGCGAGGCAGGGGACGAAAAACTGTTTTTT. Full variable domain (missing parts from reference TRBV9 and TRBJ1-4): DSGVTQTPKHLITATGQRVTLRCSPRSGDLSVYWYQQSLDQGLQFLIQYYNGEERAKGNILERFSAQQFPDLHSELNLSSLELGDSALYFCASSEAGDEKLFFGSGTQLSVL.

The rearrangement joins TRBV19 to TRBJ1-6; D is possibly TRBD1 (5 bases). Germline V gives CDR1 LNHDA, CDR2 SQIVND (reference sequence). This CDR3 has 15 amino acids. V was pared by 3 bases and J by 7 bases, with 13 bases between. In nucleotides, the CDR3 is TGTGCCAGTAGTATTAGGGGTACGGGAAATTCACCCCTCCACTTT. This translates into CASSIRGTGNSPLHF.

The CDR3 nucleotides are TGCGCCAGCAGCTTGGGTAGCGGGGGAGAGACCCAGTACTTC. Protein sequence: CASSLGSGGETQYF. The chain uses TRBV5-1 and TRBJ2-5; 9 bases fit TRBD2. V was clipped by 0 bases and J by 4 bases; unmatched bases: 1. Germline CDR1 and CDR2: SGHRS and YFSETQ. The CDR3 is made up of 14 amino acids.

The CDR3 bases are TGCGCCAGCAGTGACCACGGGACAGGGGGCCAGTATGGCTACACCTTC. Translation: CASSDHGTGGQYGYTF. The chain carries TRBV10-2 and TRBJ1-2; 12 bases map to TRBD1. The germline gives CDR1 WSHSY, CDR2 SAAADI. V lost 3 bases to trimming and J lost 5 bases; unmatched junction nucleotides: 7. This CDR3 region has 16 residues.

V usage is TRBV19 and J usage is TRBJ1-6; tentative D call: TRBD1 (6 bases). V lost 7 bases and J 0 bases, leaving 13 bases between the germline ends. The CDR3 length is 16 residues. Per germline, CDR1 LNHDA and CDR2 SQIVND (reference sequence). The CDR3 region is CASTVQGGSYNSPLHF. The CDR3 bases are TGTGCCAGTACAGTACAGGGAGGCTCCTATAATTCACCCCTCCACTTT.

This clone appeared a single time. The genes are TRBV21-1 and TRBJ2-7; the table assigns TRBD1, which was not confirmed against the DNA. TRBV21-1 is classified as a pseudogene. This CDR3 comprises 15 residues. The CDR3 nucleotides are TGTGCCAGCAGCAAACTCATCGGGACAGGGTACGAGCAGTACTTC. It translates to CASSKLIGTGYEQYF.

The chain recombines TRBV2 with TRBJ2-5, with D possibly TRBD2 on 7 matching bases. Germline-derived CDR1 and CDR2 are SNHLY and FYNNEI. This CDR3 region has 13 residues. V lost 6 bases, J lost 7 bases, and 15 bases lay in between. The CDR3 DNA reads TGTGCCAGCAGGGACAGCGGGGACGTGACCCAGTACTTC. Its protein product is CASRDSGDVTQYF.

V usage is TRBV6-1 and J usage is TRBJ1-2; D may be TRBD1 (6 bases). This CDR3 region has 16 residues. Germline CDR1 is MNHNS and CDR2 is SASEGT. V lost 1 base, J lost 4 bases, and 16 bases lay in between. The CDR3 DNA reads TGTGCCAGCAGTGAAGGGGGGGCAAGGGACCTCTATGGCTACACCTTC. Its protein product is CASSEGGARDLYGYTF.

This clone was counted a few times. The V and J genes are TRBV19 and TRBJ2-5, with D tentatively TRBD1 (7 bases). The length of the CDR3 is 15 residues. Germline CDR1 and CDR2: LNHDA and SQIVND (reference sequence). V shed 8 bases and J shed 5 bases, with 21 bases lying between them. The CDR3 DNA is TGTGCCAGTCGCCGGGGACTTAGGGGACAGGAGACCCAGTACTTC. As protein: CASRRGLRGQETQYF.

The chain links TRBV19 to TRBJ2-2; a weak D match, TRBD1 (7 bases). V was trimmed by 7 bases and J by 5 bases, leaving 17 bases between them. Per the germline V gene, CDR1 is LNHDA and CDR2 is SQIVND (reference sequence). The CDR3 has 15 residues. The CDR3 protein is CASIRQGGLTGELFF. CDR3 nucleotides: TGTGCCAGTATTCGACAGGGAGGTTTGACCGGGGAGCTGTTTTTT.

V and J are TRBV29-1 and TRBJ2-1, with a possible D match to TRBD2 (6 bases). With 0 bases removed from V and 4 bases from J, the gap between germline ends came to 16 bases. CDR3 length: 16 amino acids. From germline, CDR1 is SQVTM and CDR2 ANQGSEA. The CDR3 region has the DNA TGCAGCGTTGAAGATAACCTCGCGGGGTCGTACAATGAGCAGTTCTTC. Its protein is CSVEDNLAGSYNEQFF.

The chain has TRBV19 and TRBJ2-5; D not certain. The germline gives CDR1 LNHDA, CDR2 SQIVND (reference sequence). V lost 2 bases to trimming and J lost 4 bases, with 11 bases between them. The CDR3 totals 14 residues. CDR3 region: CASSIIGFGETQYF. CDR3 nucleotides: TGTGCCAGTAGTATAATAGGGTTCGGAGAGACCCAGTACTTC.

For the CDR3, the DNA is TGTGCCAGCAGCCGGGACACCCAACACGAGCAGTACTTC. Its protein product is CASSRDTQHEQYF. The rearrangement links TRBV2 to TRBJ2-7, with D possibly matching TRBD1 (6 bases). The CDR3 is 13 amino acids. Trimming removed 6 bases at V and 5 bases at J, with 14 bases between. Germline CDR1 SNHLY, CDR2 FYNNEI. Based on the CDR3 plus reference TRBV2 and TRBJ2-7, the full variable domain is EPEVTQTPSHQVTQMGQEVILRCVPISNHLYFYWYRQILGQKVEFLVSFYNNEISEKSEIFDDQFSVERPDGSNFTLKIRSTKLEDSAMYFCASSRDTQHEQYFGPGTRLTVT.